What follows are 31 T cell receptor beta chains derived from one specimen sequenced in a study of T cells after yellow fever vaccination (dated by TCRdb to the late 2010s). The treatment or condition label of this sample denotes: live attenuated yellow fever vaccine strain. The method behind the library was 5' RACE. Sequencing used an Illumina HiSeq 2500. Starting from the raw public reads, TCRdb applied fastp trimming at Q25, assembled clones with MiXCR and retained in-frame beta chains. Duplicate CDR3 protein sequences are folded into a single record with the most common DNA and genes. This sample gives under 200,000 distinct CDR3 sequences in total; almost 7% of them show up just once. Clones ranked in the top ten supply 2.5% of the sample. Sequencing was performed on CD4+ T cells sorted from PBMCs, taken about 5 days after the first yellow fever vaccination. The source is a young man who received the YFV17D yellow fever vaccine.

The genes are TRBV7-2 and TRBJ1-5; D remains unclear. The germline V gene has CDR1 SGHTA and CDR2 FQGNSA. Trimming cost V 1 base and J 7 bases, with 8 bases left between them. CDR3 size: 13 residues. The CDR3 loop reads CASSLEFSQPQHF. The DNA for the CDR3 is TGTGCCAGCAGCTTAGAATTTAGCCAGCCCCAGCATTTT. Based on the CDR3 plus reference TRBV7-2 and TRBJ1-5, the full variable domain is GAGVSQSPSNKVTEKGKDVELRCDPISGHTALYWYRQSLGQGLEFLIYFQGNSAPDKSGLPSDRFSAERTGGSVSTLTIQRTQQEDSAVYLCASSLEFSQPQHFGDGTRLSIL.

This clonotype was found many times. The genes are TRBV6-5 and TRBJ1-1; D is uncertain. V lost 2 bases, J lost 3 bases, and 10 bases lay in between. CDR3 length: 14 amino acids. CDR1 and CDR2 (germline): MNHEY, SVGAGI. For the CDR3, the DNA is TGTGCCAGCAGTTACACCCCTGTGGACACTGAAGCTTTCTTT. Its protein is CASSYTPVDTEAFF.

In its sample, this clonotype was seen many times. The CDR3 loop reads CASAIVRDSQPWGYGYTF. The CDR3 DNA reads as TGTGCCAGCGCCATTGTTCGGGACAGCCAACCATGGGGCTATGGCTACACCTTC. The chain couples TRBV27 to TRBJ1-2, with TRBD1 matching 7 bases. Losses at the gene ends were 8 bases for V and 4 bases for J; bases not matched to a gene: 22. Germline V gene lookup returns CDR1 MNHEY and CDR2 SMNVEV (reference sequence). The CDR3 totals 18 residues.

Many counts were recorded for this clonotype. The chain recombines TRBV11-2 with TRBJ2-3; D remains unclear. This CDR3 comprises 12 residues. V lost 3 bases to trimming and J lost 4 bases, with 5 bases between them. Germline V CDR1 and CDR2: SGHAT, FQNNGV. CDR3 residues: CASSFVADTQYF. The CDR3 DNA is TGTGCCAGCAGCTTCGTGGCAGATACGCAGTATTTT.

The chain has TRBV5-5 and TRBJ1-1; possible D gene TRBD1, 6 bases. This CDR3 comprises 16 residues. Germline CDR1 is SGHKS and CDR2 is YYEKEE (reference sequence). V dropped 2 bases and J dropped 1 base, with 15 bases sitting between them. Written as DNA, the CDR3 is TGTGCCAGCAGCTTAGCCGGGGGCGGTTGGAACACTGAAGCTTTCTTT. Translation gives CASSLAGGGWNTEAFF.

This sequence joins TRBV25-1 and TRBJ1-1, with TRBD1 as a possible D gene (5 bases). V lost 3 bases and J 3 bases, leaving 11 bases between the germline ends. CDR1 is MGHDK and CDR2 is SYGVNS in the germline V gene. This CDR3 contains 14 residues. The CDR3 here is CASSDSAGYTEAFF. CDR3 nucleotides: TGTGCCAGCAGTGATTCCGCAGGGTACACTGAAGCTTTCTTT.

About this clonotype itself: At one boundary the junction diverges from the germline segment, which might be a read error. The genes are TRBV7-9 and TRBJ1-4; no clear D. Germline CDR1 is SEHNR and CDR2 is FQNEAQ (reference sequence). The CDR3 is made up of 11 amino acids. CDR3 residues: CASSSEGSPIF. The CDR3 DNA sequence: TGTGCCAGCAGCTCGGAGGGTTCCCCCATTTTT. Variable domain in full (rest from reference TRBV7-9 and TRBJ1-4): DTGVSQNPRHKITKRGQNVTFRCDPISEHNRLYWYRQTLGQGPEFLTYFQNEAQLEKSRLLSDRFSAERPKGSFSTLEIQRTEQGDSAMYLCASSSEGSPIFGSGTQLSVL.

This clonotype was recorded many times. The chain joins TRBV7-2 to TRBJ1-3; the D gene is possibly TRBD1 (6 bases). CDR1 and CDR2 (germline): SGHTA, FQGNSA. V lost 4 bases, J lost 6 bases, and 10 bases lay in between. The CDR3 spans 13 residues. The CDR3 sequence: CASSWDTPNTIYF. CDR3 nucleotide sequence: TGTGCCAGCAGCTGGGACACCCCAAACACCATATATTTT.

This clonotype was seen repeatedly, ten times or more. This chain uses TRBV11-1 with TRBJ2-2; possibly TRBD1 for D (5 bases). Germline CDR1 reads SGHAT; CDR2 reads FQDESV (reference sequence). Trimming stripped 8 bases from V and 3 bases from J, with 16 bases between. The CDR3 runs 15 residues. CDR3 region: CASGVGQGDTGELFF. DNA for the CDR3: TGTGCCAGCGGAGTAGGGCAGGGCGACACCGGGGAGCTGTTTTTT.

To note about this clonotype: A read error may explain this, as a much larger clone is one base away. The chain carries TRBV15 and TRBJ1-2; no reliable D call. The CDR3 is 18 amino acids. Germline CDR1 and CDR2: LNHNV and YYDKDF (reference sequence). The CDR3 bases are TGTGCCACCAGCAGAACTCCTACAACAACACGGACTAACTATAGCTACACCTTC. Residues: CATSRTPTTTRTNYSYTF.

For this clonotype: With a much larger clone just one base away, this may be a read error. CDR3 region: CASRYRGLNYGYTF. The DNA for the CDR3 is TGCGCCAGCAGGTACAGGGGGCTTAACTATGGCTACACCTTC. The genes are TRBV5-1 and TRBJ1-2, with 9 bases aligning to TRBD1. The trim removed 5 bases at V and 1 base at J, leaving 3 bases unmatched. The germline V gene encodes CDR1 SGHRS and CDR2 YFSETQ. This CDR3 spans 14 amino acids.

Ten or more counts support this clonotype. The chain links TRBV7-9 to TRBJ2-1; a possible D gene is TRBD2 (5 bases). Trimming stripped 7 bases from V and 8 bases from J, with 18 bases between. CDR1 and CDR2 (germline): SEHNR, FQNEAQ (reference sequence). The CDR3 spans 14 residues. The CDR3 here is CASTLLGRHDEQFF. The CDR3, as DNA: TGTGCCAGCACCCTACTAGGCCGCCATGATGAGCAGTTCTTC.

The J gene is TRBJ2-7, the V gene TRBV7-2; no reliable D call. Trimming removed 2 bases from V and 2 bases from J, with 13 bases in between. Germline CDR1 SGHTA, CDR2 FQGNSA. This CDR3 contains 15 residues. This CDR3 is CASSLTVGQAYEQYV. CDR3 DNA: TGTGCCAGCAGCTTAACCGTCGGGCAGGCCTACGAGCAGTACGTC.

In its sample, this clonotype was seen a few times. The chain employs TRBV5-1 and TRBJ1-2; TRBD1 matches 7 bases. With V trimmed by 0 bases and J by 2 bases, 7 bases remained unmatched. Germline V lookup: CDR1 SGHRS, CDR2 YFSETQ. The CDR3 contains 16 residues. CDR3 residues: CASSLGGMTGNYGYTF. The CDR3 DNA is TGCGCCAGCAGCTTGGGGGGGATGACAGGGAACTATGGCTACACCTTC.

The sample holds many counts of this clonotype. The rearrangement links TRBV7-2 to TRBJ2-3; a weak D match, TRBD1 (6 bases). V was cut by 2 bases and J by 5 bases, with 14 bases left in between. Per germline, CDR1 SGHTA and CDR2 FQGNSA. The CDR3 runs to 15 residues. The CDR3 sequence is CASSLITGTIDTQYF. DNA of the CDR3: TGTGCCAGCAGCTTAATCACCGGGACAATAGATACGCAGTATTTT.

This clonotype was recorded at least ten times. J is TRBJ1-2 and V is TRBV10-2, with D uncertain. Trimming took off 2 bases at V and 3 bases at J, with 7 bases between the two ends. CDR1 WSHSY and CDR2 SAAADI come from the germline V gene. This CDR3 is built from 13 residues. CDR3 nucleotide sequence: TGCGCCAGCAGTGAGAAAACAGACTATGGCTACACCTTC. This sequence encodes CASSEKTDYGYTF.

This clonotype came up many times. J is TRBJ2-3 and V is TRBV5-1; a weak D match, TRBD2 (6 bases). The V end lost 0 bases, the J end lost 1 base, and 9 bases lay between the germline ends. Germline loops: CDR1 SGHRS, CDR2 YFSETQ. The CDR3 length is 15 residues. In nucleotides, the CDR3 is TGCGCCAGCAGCTTGGTTCCGGGGGGCACAGATACGCAGTATTTT. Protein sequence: CASSLVPGGTDTQYF.

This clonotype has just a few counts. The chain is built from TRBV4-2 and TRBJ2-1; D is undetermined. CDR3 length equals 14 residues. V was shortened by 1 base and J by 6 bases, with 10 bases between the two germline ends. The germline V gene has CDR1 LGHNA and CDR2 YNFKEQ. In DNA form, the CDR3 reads TGTGCCAGCAGCCAAGTTAACAGCCTCAATGAGCAGTTCTTC. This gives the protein CASSQVNSLNEQFF.

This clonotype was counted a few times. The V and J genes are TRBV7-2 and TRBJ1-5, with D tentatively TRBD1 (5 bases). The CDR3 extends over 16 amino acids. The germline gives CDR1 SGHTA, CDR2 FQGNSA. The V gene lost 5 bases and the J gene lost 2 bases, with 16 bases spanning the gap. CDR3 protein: CASSPTTALGNQPQHF. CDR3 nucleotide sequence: TGTGCCAGCAGCCCCACGACAGCTTTGGGCAATCAGCCCCAGCATTTT.

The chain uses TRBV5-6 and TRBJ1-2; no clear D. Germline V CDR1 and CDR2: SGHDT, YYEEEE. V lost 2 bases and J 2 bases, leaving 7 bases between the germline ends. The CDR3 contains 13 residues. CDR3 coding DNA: TGTGCCAGCAGCTTCGAGCAGAACTATGGCTACACCTTC. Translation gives CASSFEQNYGYTF.

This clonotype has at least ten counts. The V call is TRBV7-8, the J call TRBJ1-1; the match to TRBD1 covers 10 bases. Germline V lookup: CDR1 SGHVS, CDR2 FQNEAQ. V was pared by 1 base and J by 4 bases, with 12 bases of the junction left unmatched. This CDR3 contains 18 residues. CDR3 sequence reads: CASSLVWGGTGERTEAFF. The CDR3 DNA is TGTGCCAGCAGCTTAGTCTGGGGCGGGACAGGGGAGCGCACTGAAGCTTTCTTT.

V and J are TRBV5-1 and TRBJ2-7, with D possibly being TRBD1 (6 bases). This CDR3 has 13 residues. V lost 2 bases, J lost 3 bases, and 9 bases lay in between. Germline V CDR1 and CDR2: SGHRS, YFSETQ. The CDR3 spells CASSLQGGYEQYV. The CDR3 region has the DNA TGCGCCAGCAGCTTACAGGGTGGCTACGAGCAGTACGTC.

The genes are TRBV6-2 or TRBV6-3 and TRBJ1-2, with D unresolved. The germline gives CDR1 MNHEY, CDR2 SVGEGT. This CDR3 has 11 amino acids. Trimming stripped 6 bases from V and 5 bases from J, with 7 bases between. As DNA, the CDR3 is TGTGCCAGCAGCCACGGATATGGCTACACCTTC. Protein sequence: CASSHGYGYTF.

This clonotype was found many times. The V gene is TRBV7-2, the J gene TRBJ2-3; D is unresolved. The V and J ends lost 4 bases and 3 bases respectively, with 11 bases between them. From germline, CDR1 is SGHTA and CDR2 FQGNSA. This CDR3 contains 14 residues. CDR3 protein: CASSSRWRTDTQYF. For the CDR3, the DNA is TGTGCCAGCAGCTCCCGGTGGCGGACAGATACGCAGTATTTT. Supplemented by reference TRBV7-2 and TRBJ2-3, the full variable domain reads GAGVSQSPSNKVTEKGKDVELRCDPISGHTALYWYRQSLGQGLEFLIYFQGNSAPDKSGLPSDRFSAERTGGSVSTLTIQRTQQEDSAVYLCASSSRWRTDTQYFGPGTRLTVL.

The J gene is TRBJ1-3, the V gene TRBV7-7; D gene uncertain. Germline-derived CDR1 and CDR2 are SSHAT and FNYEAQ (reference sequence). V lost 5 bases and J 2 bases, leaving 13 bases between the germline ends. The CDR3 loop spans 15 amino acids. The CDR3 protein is CASSQAYYPGNTIYF. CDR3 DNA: TGTGCCAGCAGCCAGGCCTATTACCCTGGAAACACCATATATTTT.

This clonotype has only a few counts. The DNA of the CDR3 is TGTGCCACCAGTGAGGGTAGCTATGGCTACACCTTC. It encodes CATSEGSYGYTF. The V call is TRBV24-1, the J call TRBJ1-2; D is uncertain. V was trimmed by 4 bases and J by 4 bases, leaving 6 bases between them. The germline V gene has CDR1 KGHDR and CDR2 SFDVKD. This CDR3 comprises 12 residues.

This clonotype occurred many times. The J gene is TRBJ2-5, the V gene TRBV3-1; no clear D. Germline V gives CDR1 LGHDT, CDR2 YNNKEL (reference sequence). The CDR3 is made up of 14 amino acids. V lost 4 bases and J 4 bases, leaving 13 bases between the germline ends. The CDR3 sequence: CASSLPIVAETQYF. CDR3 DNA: TGTGCCAGCAGCCTCCCAATAGTGGCAGAGACCCAGTACTTC.

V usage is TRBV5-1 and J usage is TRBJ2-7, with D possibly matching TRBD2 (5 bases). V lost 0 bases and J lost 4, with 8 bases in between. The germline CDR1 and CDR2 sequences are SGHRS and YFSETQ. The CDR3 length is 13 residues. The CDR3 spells CASSLGLQYEQYF. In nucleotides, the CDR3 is TGCGCCAGCAGCTTGGGACTACAATACGAGCAGTACTTC.

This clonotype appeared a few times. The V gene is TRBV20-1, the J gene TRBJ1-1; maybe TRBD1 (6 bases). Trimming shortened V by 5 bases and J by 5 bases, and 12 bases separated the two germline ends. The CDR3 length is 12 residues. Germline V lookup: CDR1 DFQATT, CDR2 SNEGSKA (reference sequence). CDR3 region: CSAGVGQTEAFF. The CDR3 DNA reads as TGCAGTGCTGGAGTAGGACAGACTGAAGCTTTCTTT.

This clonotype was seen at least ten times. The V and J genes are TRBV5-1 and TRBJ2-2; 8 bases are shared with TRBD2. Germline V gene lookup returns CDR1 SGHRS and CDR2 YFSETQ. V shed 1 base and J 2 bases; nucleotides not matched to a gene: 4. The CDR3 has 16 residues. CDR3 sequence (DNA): TGCGCCAGCAGCTTGACTAGCGGAGTTAACACCGGGGAGCTGTTTTTT. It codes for CASSLTSGVNTGELFF.

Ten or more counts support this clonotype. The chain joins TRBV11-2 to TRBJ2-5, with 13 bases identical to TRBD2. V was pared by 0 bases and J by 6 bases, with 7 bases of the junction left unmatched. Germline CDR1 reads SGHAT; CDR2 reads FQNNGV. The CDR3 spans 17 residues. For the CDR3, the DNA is TGTGCCAGCAGCTTAGAGGGGGGACTAGCGGGGCTTAAGACCCAGTACTTC. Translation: CASSLEGGLAGLKTQYF.